This entry is about one T cell receptor (beta chain). Losses at the gene ends were 6 bases for V and 2 bases for J; bases not matched to a gene: 8. The CDR3 length is 16 residues. The germline V gene encodes CDR1 SNHLY and CDR2 FYNNEI. The sample is drawn from a study of blood T cell repertoires in COVID-19. Study-wide context: Collection of acute and convalescent COVID-19 samples took place in the United States, Italy and Spain. PBMCs, B-cell-depleted T cells, or T cells provided the cDNA or gDNA that made up the material.

Profiling relied on immunoSEQ multiplex PCR, and the TCRdb table lists in-frame clones only, not all of them. The sample shows over 200,000 clones, around 89% of them seen only once. Sequencing used peripheral blood. The chain is built from TRBV2 and TRBJ2-3, with 10 positions matching TRBD2. This TCR came from a woman aged 40 to 49 who had recovered from COVID-19. The CDR3 DNA is TGTGCCAGCAGCCCCCTAGCGGGGGCTACCACAGATACGCAGTATTTT. As protein: CASSPLAGATTDTQYF.